This TCR beta chain stems from a study of T cell changes during pregnancy in multiple sclerosis. TCRdb's table, derived via immunoSEQ multiplex PCR, lists solely in-frame clones and lacks some. The table shows about 66,000 clones, with over 75% occurring only once. Germline-derived CDR1 and CDR2 are LGHNT and FRNRAP. Germline trimming cut 7 bases from V and 6 bases from J; bases unmatched to any gene: 9. The CDR3 has 13 residues. The sequence was obtained from a female donor with multiple sclerosis, enrolled in a pregnancy study. The source was peripheral blood, collected in the third trimester of pregnancy. J is TRBJ2-7 and V is TRBV12-5, with TRBD1 matching 7 bases. The CDR3 region has the DNA TGTGCTAGTGACCTTAGACAGGGCGGCGAGCAGTACTTC. This codes for CASDLRQGGEQYF.